The next 6 T cell receptor beta chains were all read from a single sample in a study of blood T cell repertoires in COVID-19. Only in-frame clones appear in the TCRdb table, and some are missing; sequencing was by immunoSEQ multiplex PCR. The data contain some 200,000 clones, 75% to 85% of them seen just once; the ten biggest clones take up approximately 1.3%. Sequencing was carried out using peripheral blood. These receptor sequences come from a woman aged 35 to 49 who had recovered from COVID-19.

The sample holds a few counts of this clone. The V and J genes are TRBV5-4 and TRBJ1-1; perhaps TRBD1 as D (6 bases). Germline CDR1 is SGHNT and CDR2 is YYREEE (reference sequence). Trimming cost V 0 bases and J 8 bases, with 14 bases left between them. The CDR3 loop spans 14 amino acids. Here the CDR3 DNA reads TGTGCCAGCAGCTTGGCTGGACAGAGAAGAGAAGCTTTCTTT. Its protein is CASSLAGQRREAFF.

The chain uses TRBV5-6 and TRBJ1-1, with 9 bases identical to TRBD1. The CDR3 runs to 12 residues. Unmatched junction bases numbered 2, after V lost 4 bases and J lost 7 bases. The germline CDR1 and CDR2 sequences are SGHDT and YYEEEE. The CDR3 sequence is CASSKGQGEAFF. The CDR3 coding sequence is TGTGCCAGCAGCAAGGGACAGGGTGAAGCTTTCTTT.

This clone appeared once. V gene TRBV25-1 combines with J gene TRBJ1-3; no reliable D call. The CDR3 is made up of 14 amino acids. Per the germline V gene, CDR1 is MGHDK and CDR2 is SYGVNS. V lost 4 bases to trimming and J lost 0 bases, with 7 bases between them. CDR3 nucleotide sequence: TGTGCCAGCAGTGCTACAGCCTCTGGAAACACCATATATTTT. The encoded protein is CASSATASGNTIYF.

The chain carries TRBV27 and TRBJ2-6; 10 bases are shared with TRBD1. The germline gives CDR1 MNHEY, CDR2 SMNVEV (reference sequence). Trimming at V came to 3 bases and at J to 1 base, leaving 9 bases not matched to a gene. The CDR3 is made up of 19 amino acids. CDR3 amino acids: CASSFLGQGVQSGANVLTF. In nucleotides, the CDR3 is TGTGCCAGCAGTTTTCTCGGACAGGGGGTTCAATCTGGGGCCAACGTCCTGACTTTC.

The gene calls are TRBV2 and TRBJ1-1; weak D call: TRBD1 (5 bases). V shed 4 bases and J shed 1 base, with 16 bases lying between them. CDR1 is SNHLY and CDR2 is FYNNEI in the germline V gene. There are 16 residues in the CDR3. CDR3 sequence reads: CASSGSGTIGNTEAFF. The CDR3 DNA reads as TGTGCCAGCAGTGGGAGCGGGACTATTGGGAACACTGAAGCTTTCTTT.

The chain joins TRBV7-8 to TRBJ1-1; a possible D gene is TRBD1 (5 bases). The germline V gene has CDR1 SGHVS and CDR2 FQNEAQ. V was pared by 5 bases and J by 0 bases, with 10 bases between. This CDR3 is built from 14 residues. CDR3: CASSLRQLNTEAFF. In DNA, the CDR3 is TGTGCCAGCAGCCTGAGACAGCTGAACACTGAAGCTTTCTTT.